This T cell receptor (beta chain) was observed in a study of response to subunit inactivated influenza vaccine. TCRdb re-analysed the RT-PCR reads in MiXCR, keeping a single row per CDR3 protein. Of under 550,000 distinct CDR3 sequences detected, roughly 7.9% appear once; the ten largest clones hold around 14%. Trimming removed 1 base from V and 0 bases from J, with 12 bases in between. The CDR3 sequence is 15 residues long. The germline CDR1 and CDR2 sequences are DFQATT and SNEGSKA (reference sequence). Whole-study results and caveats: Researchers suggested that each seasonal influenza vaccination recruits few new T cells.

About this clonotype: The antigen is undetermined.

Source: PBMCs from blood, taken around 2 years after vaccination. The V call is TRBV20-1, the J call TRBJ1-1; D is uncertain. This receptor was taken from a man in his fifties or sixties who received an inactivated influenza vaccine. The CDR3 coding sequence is TGCAGTGCTAGAGTACCGAGTACCTTGAACACTGAAGCTTTCTTT. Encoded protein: CSARVPSTLNTEAFF.